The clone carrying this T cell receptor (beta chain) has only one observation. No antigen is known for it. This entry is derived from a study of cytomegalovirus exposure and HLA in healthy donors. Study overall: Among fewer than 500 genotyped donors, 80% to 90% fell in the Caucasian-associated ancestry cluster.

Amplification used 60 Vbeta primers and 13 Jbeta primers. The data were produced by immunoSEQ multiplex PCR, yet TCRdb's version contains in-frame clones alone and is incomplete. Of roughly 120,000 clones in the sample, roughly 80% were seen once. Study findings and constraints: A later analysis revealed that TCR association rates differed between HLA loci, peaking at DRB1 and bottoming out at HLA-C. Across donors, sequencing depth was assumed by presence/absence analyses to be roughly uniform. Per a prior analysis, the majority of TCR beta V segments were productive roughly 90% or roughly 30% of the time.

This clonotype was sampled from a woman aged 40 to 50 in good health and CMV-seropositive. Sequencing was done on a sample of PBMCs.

The CDR3 loop is CASRTGTSGSNEQFF. CDR3 bases: TGTGCCAGCAGGACGGGGACTAGCGGGAGCAATGAGCAGTTCTTC. This rearrangement joins TRBV25-1 to TRBJ2-1; 14 bases are a match to TRBD2. CDR1 is MGHDK and CDR2 is SYGVNS in the germline V gene. V lost 6 bases and J lost 6; bases outside the gene matches: 4. CDR3 size: 15 residues.